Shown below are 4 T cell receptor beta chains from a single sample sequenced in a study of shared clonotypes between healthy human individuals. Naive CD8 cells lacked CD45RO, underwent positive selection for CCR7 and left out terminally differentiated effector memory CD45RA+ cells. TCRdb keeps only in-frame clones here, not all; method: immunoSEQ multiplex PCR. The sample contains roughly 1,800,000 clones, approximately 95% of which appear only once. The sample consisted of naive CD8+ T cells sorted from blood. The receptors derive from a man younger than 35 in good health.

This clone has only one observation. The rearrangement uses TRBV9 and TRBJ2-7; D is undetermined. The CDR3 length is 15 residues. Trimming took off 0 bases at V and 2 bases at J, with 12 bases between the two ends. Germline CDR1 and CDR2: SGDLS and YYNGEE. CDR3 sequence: CASSVDWIGTYEQYF. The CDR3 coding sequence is TGTGCCAGCAGCGTAGATTGGATAGGGACCTACGAGCAGTACTTC. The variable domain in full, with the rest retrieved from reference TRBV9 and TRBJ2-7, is DSGVTQTPKHLITATGQRVTLRCSPRSGDLSVYWYQQSLDQGLQFLIQYYNGEERAKGNILERFSAQQFPDLHSELNLSSLELGDSALYFCASSVDWIGTYEQYFGPGTRLTVT.

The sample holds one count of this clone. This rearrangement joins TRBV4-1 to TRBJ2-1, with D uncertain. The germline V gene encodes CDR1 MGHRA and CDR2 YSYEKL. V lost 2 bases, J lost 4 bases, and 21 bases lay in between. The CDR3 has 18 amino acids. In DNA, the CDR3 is TGCGCCAGCAGCCAAAAGTTAACAGAGCCTTACGATTACAATGAGCAGTTCTTC. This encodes CASSQKLTEPYDYNEQFF.

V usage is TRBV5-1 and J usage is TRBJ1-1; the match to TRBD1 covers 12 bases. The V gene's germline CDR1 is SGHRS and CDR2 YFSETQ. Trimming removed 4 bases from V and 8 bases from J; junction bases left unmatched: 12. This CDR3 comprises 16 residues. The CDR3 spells CASSPTTGTGGLEAFF. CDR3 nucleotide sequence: TGCGCCAGCAGCCCTACGACCGGGACAGGGGGCCTAGAAGCTTTCTTT.

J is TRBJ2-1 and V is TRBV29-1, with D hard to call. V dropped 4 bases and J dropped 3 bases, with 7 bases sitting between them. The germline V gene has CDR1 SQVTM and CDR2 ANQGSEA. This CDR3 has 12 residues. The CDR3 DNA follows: TGCAGCGTTGTGGAGATCTACAATGAGCAGTTCTTC. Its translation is CSVVEIYNEQFF.